This T cell receptor (beta chain) was identified during a study of spatial heterogeneity in lung cancer. Study-level information: The roughly 66 donors had untreated early-stage non-small cell lung cancer. Study results and caveats: Blood showed ubiquitous tumor TCRs more often at resection than at routine follow-up.

In the case of this clonotype: Its target is unknown.

The time point: blood at routine non-recurrence follow-up after resection. Unsorted samples of tumor, nontumor lung or frozen PBMC had their whole RNA sequenced. Each molecule of TCR cDNA was tagged with one unique molecular identifier. TCRdb re-analysed the 5' RACE reads in MiXCR, keeping a single row per CDR3 protein. This table holds around 110,000 distinct CDR3 sequences, 12% found once. V trimming: 0 bases; J trimming: 5 bases; junction bases outside the gene matches: 0. From germline, CDR1 is LGHNA and CDR2 YNFKEQ. The CDR3 length is 14 residues. The specimen comprised PBMCs, sampled at follow-up. The origin of this receptor is a male donor with early-stage non-small cell lung cancer. The J gene is TRBJ2-5, the V gene TRBV4-2; TRBD2 agrees at 10 bases. This chain's CDR3 is CASSQELAGETQYF. The CDR3 DNA reads TGTGCCAGCAGCCAAGAACTAGCGGGGGAGACCCAGTACTTC.